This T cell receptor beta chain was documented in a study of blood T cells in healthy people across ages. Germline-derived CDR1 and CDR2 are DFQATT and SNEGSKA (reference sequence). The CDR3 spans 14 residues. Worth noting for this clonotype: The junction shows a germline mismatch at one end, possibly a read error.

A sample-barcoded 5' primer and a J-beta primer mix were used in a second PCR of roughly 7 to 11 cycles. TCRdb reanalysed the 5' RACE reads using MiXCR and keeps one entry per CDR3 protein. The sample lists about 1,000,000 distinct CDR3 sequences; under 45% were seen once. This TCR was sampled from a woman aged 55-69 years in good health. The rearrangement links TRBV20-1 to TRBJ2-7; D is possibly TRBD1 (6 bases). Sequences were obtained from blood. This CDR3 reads CSAGDRSRSYEQYF. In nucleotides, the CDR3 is TGCAGTGCTGGAGACAGGTCTAGATCCTACGAGCAGTACTTC.